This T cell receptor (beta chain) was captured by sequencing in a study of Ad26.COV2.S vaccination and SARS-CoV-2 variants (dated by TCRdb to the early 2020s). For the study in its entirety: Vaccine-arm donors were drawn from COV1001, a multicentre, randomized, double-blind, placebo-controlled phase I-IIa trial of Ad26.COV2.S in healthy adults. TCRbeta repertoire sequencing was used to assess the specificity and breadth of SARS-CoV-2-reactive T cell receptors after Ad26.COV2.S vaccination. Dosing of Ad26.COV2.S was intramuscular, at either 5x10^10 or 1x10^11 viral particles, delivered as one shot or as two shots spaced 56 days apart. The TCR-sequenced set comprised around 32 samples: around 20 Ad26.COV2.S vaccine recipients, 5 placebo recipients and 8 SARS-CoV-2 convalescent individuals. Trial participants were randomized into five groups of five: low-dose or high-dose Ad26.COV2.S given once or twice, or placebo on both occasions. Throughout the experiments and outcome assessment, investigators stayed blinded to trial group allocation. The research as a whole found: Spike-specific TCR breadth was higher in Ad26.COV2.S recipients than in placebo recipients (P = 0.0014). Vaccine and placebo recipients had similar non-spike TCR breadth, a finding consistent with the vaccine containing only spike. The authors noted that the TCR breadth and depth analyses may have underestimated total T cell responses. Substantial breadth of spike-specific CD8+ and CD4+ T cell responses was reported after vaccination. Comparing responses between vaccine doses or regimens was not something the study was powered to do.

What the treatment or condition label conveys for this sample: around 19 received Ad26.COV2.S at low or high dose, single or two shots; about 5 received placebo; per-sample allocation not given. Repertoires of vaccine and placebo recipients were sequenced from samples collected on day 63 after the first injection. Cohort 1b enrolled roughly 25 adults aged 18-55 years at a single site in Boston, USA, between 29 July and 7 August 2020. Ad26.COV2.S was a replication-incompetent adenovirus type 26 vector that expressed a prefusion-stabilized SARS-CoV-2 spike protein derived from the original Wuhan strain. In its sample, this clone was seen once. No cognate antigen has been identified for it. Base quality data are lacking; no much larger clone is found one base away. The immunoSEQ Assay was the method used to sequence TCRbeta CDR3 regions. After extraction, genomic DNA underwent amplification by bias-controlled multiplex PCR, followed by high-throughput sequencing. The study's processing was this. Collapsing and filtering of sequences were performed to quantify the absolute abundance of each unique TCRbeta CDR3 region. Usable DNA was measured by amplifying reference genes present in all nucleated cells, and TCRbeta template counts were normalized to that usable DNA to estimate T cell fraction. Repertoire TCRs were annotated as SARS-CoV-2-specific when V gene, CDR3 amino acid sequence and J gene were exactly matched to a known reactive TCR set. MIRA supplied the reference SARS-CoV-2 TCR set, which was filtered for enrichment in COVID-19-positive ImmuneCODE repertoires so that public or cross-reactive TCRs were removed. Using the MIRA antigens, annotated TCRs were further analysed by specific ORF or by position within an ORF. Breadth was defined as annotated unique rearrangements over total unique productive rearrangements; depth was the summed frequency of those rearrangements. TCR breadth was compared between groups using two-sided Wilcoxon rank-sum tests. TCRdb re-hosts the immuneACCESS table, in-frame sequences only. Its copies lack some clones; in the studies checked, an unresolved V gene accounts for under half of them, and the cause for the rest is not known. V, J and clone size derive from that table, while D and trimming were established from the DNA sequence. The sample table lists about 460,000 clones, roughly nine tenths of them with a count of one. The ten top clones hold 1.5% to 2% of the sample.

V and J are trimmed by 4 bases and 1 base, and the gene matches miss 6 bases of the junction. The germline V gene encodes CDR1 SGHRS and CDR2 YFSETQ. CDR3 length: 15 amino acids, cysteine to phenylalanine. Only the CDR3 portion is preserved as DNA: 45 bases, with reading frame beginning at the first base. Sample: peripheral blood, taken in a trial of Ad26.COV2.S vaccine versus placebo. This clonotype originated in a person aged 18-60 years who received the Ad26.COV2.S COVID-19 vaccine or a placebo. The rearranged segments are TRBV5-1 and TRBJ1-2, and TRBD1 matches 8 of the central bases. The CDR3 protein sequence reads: CASSPGDRNNYGYTF. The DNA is TGCGCCAGCAGCCCCGGGGACAGGAATAACTATGGCTACACCTTC. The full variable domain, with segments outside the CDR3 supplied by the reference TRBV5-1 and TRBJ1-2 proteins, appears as KAGVTQTPRYLIKTRGQQVTLSCSPISGHRSVSWYQQTPGQGLQFLFEYFSETQRNKGNFPGRFSGRQFSNSRSEMNVSTLELGDSALYLCASSPGDRNNYGYTFGSGTRLTVV.